This T cell receptor beta chain stems from a study of shared clonotypes between healthy human individuals. Using roughly 200 ng DNA, around 30,000 T cell genomes, the sorted-subset replicate PCRs were run. Produced via immunoSEQ multiplex PCR; TCRdb's table is partial and in-frame only. The repertoire includes approximately 350,000 clones, under 80% of them detected once, and 10% sits in the top ten. Source material: memory CD4+ T cells sorted from blood. The sample's subset: CD45RA-negative fraction. The clonotype was recovered from a man aged 25 to 45 in good health.

In DNA form, the CDR3 reads TGTGCCAGCAGCCCCAGCCTAGCGGGAGGGACCGGGGAGCTGTTTTTT. Its protein is CASSPSLAGGTGELFF. The gene calls are TRBV9 and TRBJ2-2, with TRBD2 matching 12 bases. The V gene end was trimmed by 4 bases and the J gene end by 5 bases; junction bases not matched to a gene: 6. This CDR3 region has 16 residues. From germline, CDR1 is SGDLS and CDR2 YYNGEE.